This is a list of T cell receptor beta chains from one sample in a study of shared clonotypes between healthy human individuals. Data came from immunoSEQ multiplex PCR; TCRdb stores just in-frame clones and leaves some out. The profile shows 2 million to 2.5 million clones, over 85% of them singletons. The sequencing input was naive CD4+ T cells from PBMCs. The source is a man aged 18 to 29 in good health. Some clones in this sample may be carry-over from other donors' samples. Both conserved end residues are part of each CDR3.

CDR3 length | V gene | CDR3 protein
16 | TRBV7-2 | CASSSGASTRRETQYF
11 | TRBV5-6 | CASSLDGVYTF
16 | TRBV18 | CASSLLFRVTENIQYF
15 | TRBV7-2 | CASSQQGTTNTEAFF
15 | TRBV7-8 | CASSSTGVPGNTIYF
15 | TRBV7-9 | CASSSQASGSYEQYF
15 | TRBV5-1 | CASSFSSVHSYEQYF
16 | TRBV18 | CASSSGLLLQGNEQFF
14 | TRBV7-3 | CASSLGTTGNTIYF
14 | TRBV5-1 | CASSLRQGQETQYF
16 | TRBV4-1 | CASSQTPSGFYNEQFF
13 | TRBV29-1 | CSVAKPLNTEAFF
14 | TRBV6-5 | CATQDGGFYNEQFF
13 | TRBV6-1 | CASSPDRARGYTF
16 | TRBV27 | CASSAGTVPYNSPLHF
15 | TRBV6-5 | CASIGKAGIGNTIYF
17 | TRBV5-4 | CASSLEATRTSSGELFF
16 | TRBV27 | CASSSNRPSGANVLTF
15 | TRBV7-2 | CASSLEREGWYEQYF
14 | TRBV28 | CASSFVGQGKKLFF